This T cell receptor beta chain was obtained from a study of early stage breast cancer tumors. With respect to this clone: No antigen is known for it.

The study's findings and limits: In about 90% of the 16 patients, blood comparison separated tumor from normal breast. Tumors had around 2.4-fold higher T cell density than normal breast. Unsorted bulk genomic DNA sequencing lacked pairing and functional marker data.

The germline V gene encodes CDR1 GTSNPN and CDR2 SVGIG (reference sequence). With V trimmed by 3 bases and J by 0 bases, 5 bases remained unmatched. The CDR3 consists of 17 residues. Profiling relied on immunoSEQ multiplex PCR, and the TCRdb table lists in-frame clones only, not all of them. Of almost 55,000 clones in the sample, 75% to 95% are singletons; the top ten hold less than 5%. The origin of this receptor is a person aged 65 to 79 with breast cancer. Input material: blood. V usage is TRBV30 and J usage is TRBJ2-7; TRBD2 matches at 16 bases. DNA of the CDR3: TGTGCCTGGAGCGCCGGGACTAGCGGGGGGGGCTCCTACGAGCAGTACTTC. Protein product: CAWSAGTSGGGSYEQYF.